This T cell receptor beta chain was retrieved from a study of identical twins (dated by TCRdb to 2016 to 2017). The study in broad terms: TCR alpha and beta repertoires from monozygotic twins, unrelated adults of various ages and cord blood were deep-sequenced to test whether fetal clonotypes persist. To rule out contamination, replicate twin experiments were performed at different times with different library preparation protocols.

What the research found in general, with its limitations: Abundant cord blood beta clonotypes had fewer insertions, young adult naive repertoires showed a similar but weaker trend, and memory repertoires showed no such trend. Compared with coincidental sharing between unrelated individuals, an excess of low generation-probability sequences was observed among out-of-frame TCR alpha sequences shared between twins. Zero-insertion analyses could be partly confounded by invariant T cells such as MAIT and iNKT, though diverse VJ usage argued against such confounding for most clonotypes. The excess sharing between twins in beta out-of-frame sequences was weaker because fewer shared sequences reduced the signal-to-noise ratio. In monozygotic twins, out-of-frame TCR alpha sharing was systematically underestimated by recombination models, although the models agreed with sharing between unrelated individuals. Conclusions relied on cross-sectional statistical analysis, since the same donors could not be followed over many years.

Libraries were made using 5' RACE. This sample was sequenced with an Illumina HiSeq 2000. Template switching added a universal primer binding site, and the final cDNA carried a unique molecular identifier that allowed TCR cDNA molecules to be counted accurately. First-strand cDNA for TCR alpha and beta chains was synthesized from specific primers in the conserved constant-segment region. To control for contamination, every cDNA library carried two barcodes: a SMART-Mk sample barcode plus Illumina barcodes. TruSeq adapter sequences, together with Illumina sample barcodes, were added in two successive PCR steps. The TCR alpha and beta cDNA libraries were sequenced on the Illumina HiSeq platform using custom primers. From the authors' description of their analysis: MiGEC processed the raw reads to extract unique molecular identifiers, while MiXCR was used to determine the CDR3 positions. For each individual, recombination models were inferred using an EM algorithm with the repgenHMM and IGoR tools. The tcR package in R was used for shared clonotype analysis, with sharing normalized by the product of cloneset sizes. To study raw recombination without the effects of thymic and clonal selection, out-of-frame nonproductive sequences were analyzed. The raw public data were reprocessed by TCRdb itself: fastp quality trimming at Q25, MiXCR clonotype calling, in-frame beta chains only. Merged by CDR3 protein, the rows form single entries marked with the most common genes and DNA. What appears here as the V and J calls and clone size reflects TCRdb's work, not the paper's. Within this sample are around 490,000 distinct CDR3 sequences, with more than 20% of them counted one time only. Approximately 0.52% of the sample lies in the top ten.

CDR1 is given as SGHAT and CDR2 as FQNNGV, both from the germline V gene. The CDR3 has 15 amino acids, counting the end cysteine and phenylalanine. Solely the CDR3 DNA is kept, with 45 bases framed from the first base. V loses 2 bases of germline sequence and J loses 1 base, and the interval between the two ends is 11 bases. In regard to this clonotype: There is no known antigen for this receptor. Base quality data are lacking; no much larger clone is found one base away.

Only healthy Caucasian donors were included. Three pairs of female monozygotic twins, all aged 18 to 29 years, were included in the twin cohort. CD4+ and CD8+ T cell populations were isolated with positive isolation kits from Invitrogen. The data were also submitted as part of a second study, on yellow fever vaccine responses in identical twins. The second paper further reports: According to the authors, in identical twins the way T cells responded to vaccination appeared partly convergent and partly personalized. In identical twins, the study followed T cell clones that responded to the vaccine with precision.

Sequenced material: CD4+ T cells sorted from blood. This chain joins TRBV11-2 to TRBJ2-5; the D gene is unclear. This clonotype was sampled from a woman younger than 35 in good health. The nucleotides are TGTGCCAGCAGCTTAAGGCTGGTCGGCCAAGAGACCCAGTACTTC. This is translated as CASSLRLVGQETQYF.